The 27 T cell receptor beta chains presented below share a single source sample, sequenced in a study of T-cell memory formation after mild COVID-19. In TCRdb, the 5' RACE reads were re-called with MiXCR into one record per CDR3 protein. The data show 170,000 or so distinct CDR3 sequences, roughly 28% seen once. The sequenced sample was PBMCs or a T cell subset sorted from them (not recorded which). The receptors shown here come from an adult woman who had mild COVID-19 (a few samples of this study predate the infection). Cell type and time point are not known.

The chain is built from TRBV18 and TRBJ2-5; D is uncertain. CDR3 length: 13 amino acids. In germline, CDR1 is KGHSH, CDR2 LQKENI. V was clipped by 6 bases and J by 4 bases, with 12 bases between them. The CDR3 coding sequence is TGTGCCAGCTCTCCCCAGAGGTCAGAGACCCAGTACTTC. As protein: CASSPQRSETQYF.

The rearrangement links TRBV6-5 to TRBJ2-2; perhaps TRBD2 as D (5 bases). Trimming left V 5 bases short and J 0 bases short, with 13 bases between. This CDR3 comprises 16 residues. Germline-derived CDR1 and CDR2 are MNHEY and SVGAGI. This CDR3 reads CASSKAERTNTGELFF. For the CDR3, the DNA is TGTGCCAGCAGTAAAGCGGAACGTACGAACACCGGGGAGCTGTTTTTT.

The chain has TRBV9 and TRBJ2-2, with 9 bases lining up with TRBD1. V lost 4 bases, J lost 4 bases, and 8 bases stayed unmatched. CDR3 size: 16 residues. Germline-derived CDR1 and CDR2 are SGDLS and YYNGEE. This CDR3 reads CASSLSPGQGTGELFF. Here the CDR3 DNA reads TGTGCCAGCAGCCTCAGCCCGGGACAGGGCACCGGGGAGCTGTTTTTT.

This sequence joins TRBV12-3 or TRBV12-4 and TRBJ1-2; D remains ambiguous. The CDR3 is 11 amino acids. Trimming took off 7 bases at V and 12 bases at J, with 15 bases between the two ends. CDR3 DNA sequence: TGTGCCAGCACCGAAGGAACGTCTAACACCTTC. It specifies CASTEGTSNTF.

This clonotype showed up just a few times. This chain connects TRBV11-2 to TRBJ2-1; TRBD2 is a possible D gene (6 bases). Looked up from germline, CDR1 is SGHAT and CDR2 is FQNNGV. CDR3 length: 15 residues. Trimming shortened V by 5 bases and J by 2 bases, and 13 bases separated the two germline ends. The chain's CDR3 is CASSLSGRTYNEQFF. The CDR3 DNA reads as TGTGCCAGCAGCCTCAGCGGGCGGACCTACAATGAGCAGTTCTTC.

This chain connects TRBV7-2 to TRBJ2-7; D perhaps matches TRBD1 (6 bases). The CDR3 is made up of 15 amino acids. Trimming shortened V by 3 bases and J by 3 bases, and 15 bases separated the two germline ends. Germline assignment: CDR1 SGHTA and CDR2 FQGNSA. As DNA, the CDR3 is TGTGCCAGCAGCTTGCAGTCCCTAGGGGGCTACGAGCAGTACTTC. It translates to CASSLQSLGGYEQYF.

This clonotype was detected only a few times. The J gene is TRBJ1-2, the V gene TRBV25-1, with D possibly matching TRBD1 (6 bases). There are 14 residues in the CDR3. V was pared by 4 bases and J by 8 bases, with 17 bases between. Germline CDR1 reads MGHDK; CDR2 reads SYGVNS. CDR3 protein: CASSAQQGLGGYTF. Written as DNA, the CDR3 is TGTGCCAGCAGTGCCCAACAGGGACTGGGAGGCTACACCTTC.

This clonotype was counted between two and nine times. This chain joins TRBV5-1 and TRBJ2-1, with 10 bases identical to TRBD1. CDR1 SGHRS and CDR2 YFSETQ come from the germline V gene. The CDR3 totals 16 residues. With V trimmed by 0 bases and J by 14 bases, 14 bases remained unmatched. The CDR3 sequence is CASSLVSGTGEGTKFF. CDR3 sequence (DNA): TGCGCCAGCAGCTTGGTGTCTGGGACAGGGGAAGGGACCAAGTTCTTC.

This CDR3 reads CASRFRAGAYEQYF. CDR3 DNA: TGTGCCAGCAGATTCAGGGCCGGGGCATACGAGCAGTACTTC. The V gene is TRBV21-1, the J gene TRBJ2-7; TRBD2, the D gene given by the table, was not confirmed from the DNA. TRBV21-1 is tagged as a pseudogene. The CDR3 extends over 14 amino acids.

This clonotype showed up just a few times. This sequence joins TRBV6-2 or TRBV6-3 and TRBJ1-2; TRBD1 matches 7 bases. Germline CDR1 is MNHEY and CDR2 is SVGEGT. Unmatched junction bases numbered 13, after V lost 2 bases and J lost 1 base. This CDR3 region has 18 residues. The DNA for the CDR3 is TGTGCCAGCAGTTACCCGATGACAGGGAGGCGCTTTAACTATGGCTACACCTTC. It codes for CASSYPMTGRRFNYGYTF.

The rearrangement uses TRBV4-3 and TRBJ2-2; 7 bases line up with TRBD1. The V gene's germline CDR1 is LGHNA and CDR2 YSLEER. V shed 1 base and J 2 bases; nucleotides not matched to a gene: 4. The CDR3 totals 16 residues. CDR3 bases: TGCGCCAGCAGCCAAGCGACAGGGCTAAACACCGGGGAGCTGTTTTTT. Translated, it gives CASSQATGLNTGELFF.

V and J are TRBV9 and TRBJ1-2; D possibly corresponds to TRBD1 (5 bases). The CDR3 is made up of 13 amino acids. The V gene's germline CDR1 is SGDLS and CDR2 YYNGEE. Trimming left V 4 bases short and J 8 bases short, with 15 bases between. The CDR3 coding sequence is TGTGCCAGCAGCCCCTTTGGGGCCTCGGGCTACACCTTC. It is translated as CASSPFGASGYTF.

The genes are TRBV5-1 and TRBJ2-2; 8 bases agree with TRBD2. Germline lookup yields CDR1 SGHRS and CDR2 YFSETQ. This CDR3 has 17 residues. V lost 2 bases, J lost 2 bases, and 8 bases stayed unmatched. CDR3 amino acids: CASSFYELAANTGELFF. CDR3 nucleotides: TGCGCCAGCAGCTTCTACGAACTAGCGGCAAACACCGGGGAGCTGTTTTTT.

The chain combines TRBV29-1 with TRBJ2-1; 7 bases agree with TRBD1. Germline trimming cut 3 bases from V and 8 bases from J; bases unmatched to any gene: 10. The germline CDR1 and CDR2 sequences are SQVTM and ANQGSEA. The CDR3 length is 14 residues. In DNA, the CDR3 is TGCAGCGTTGACCCTGGGGACAGACTTCATGAGCAGTTCTTC. Translating it yields CSVDPGDRLHEQFF.

This clonotype was seen more than once but under ten times. The chain carries TRBV7-6 and TRBJ2-5; 7 nucleotides agree with TRBD1. The germline V gene encodes CDR1 SGHVS and CDR2 FNYEAQ. Unmatched junction bases numbered 9, after V lost 4 bases and J lost 1 base. The CDR3 is 16 residues long. CDR3 protein: CASSSPYEGAQETQYF. DNA of the CDR3: TGTGCCAGCAGCTCACCGTATGAGGGGGCCCAAGAGACCCAGTACTTC.

The chain couples TRBV20-1 to TRBJ1-2, with 9 bases aligning to TRBD1. J lost 8 bases, V lost 1 base, and 14 bases had no gene match. Germline CDR1 reads DFQATT; CDR2 reads SNEGSKA (reference sequence). The CDR3 runs to 16 residues. The CDR3, as DNA: TGCAGTGCTAGAGGGTTGGGGACAGGGCCCTCTGACGGCTACACCTTC. Translation: CSARGLGTGPSDGYTF.

There are a few counts of this clonotype. The chain has TRBV7-2 and TRBJ2-7, with D uncertain. The CDR3 loop spans 12 amino acids. Germline V gene data show CDR1 as SGHTA and CDR2 as FQGNSA. V lost 6 bases to trimming and J lost 1 base, with 7 bases between them. The CDR3 loop is CASSGRSYEQYF. The CDR3 region has the DNA TGTGCCAGCAGTGGCCGGTCCTACGAGCAGTACTTC.

The chain joins TRBV18 to TRBJ1-4; D call uncertain. Germline V gene sequence: CDR1 KGHSH, CDR2 LQKENI. The CDR3 length is 20 residues. V was clipped by 3 bases and J by 0 bases, with 23 bases between them. CDR3 sequence: CASSPTRGRNSRATNEKLFF. The CDR3 nucleotides are TGTGCCAGCTCACCGACCCGTGGACGGAATTCCCGTGCAACTAATGAAAAACTGTTTTTT.

This chain links TRBV12-3 or TRBV12-4 with TRBJ1-6, with 7 bases identical to TRBD1. The CDR3 is 15 residues long. Unmatched junction bases numbered 6, after V lost 5 bases and J lost 5 bases. CDR3: CASSNRGMDNSPLHF. The CDR3 coding sequence is TGTGCCAGCAGTAACAGGGGTATGGATAATTCACCCCTCCACTTT.

The genes are TRBV5-1 and TRBJ2-7, with a possible D match to TRBD2 (6 bases). The germline V gene has CDR1 SGHRS and CDR2 YFSETQ. The CDR3 spans 16 residues. Trimming shortened V by 1 base and J by 7 bases, and 21 bases separated the two germline ends. CDR3 in amino acids: CASSLSPVATGGEQYF. DNA for the CDR3: TGCGCCAGCAGCTTGAGCCCCGTAGCTACCGGGGGAGAGCAGTACTTC.

This clonotype appeared a few times. This rearrangement joins TRBV12-3 or TRBV12-4 to TRBJ2-3; 8 bases align to TRBD1. The V segment lost 3 bases and the J segment 3 bases; nucleotides outside the gene matches: 5. CDR3 length: 15 amino acids. The CDR3: CASSLLQGETDTQYF. The CDR3 bases are TGTGCCAGCAGTTTGCTACAGGGGGAAACAGATACGCAGTATTTT.

This clonotype was seen a few times. The CDR3 coding sequence is TGTGCCACCAGCAGACGGCCTAAGGGATACGAGCAGTACTTC. Translated, it gives CATSRRPKGYEQYF. This chain uses TRBV15 with TRBJ2-7; D remains unclear. With 2 bases removed from V and 4 bases from J, the gap between germline ends came to 12 bases. CDR3 length equals 14 residues. The germline V gene has CDR1 LNHNV and CDR2 YYDKDF (reference sequence). The complete variable domain, with remaining parts taken from reference TRBV15 and TRBJ2-7, reads DAMVIQNPRYQVTQFGKPVTLSCSQTLNHNVMYWYQQKSSQAPKLLFHYYDKDFNNEADTPDNFQSRRPNTSFCFLDIRSPGLGDTAMYLCATSRRPKGYEQYFGPGTRLTVT.

In its sample, this clonotype was seen a few times. The chain uses TRBV29-1 and TRBJ1-5; the match to TRBD1 covers 8 bases. Germline V gives CDR1 SQVTM, CDR2 ANQGSEA. The length of the CDR3 is 12 residues. V lost 7 bases to trimming and J lost 4 bases; unmatched junction nucleotides: 3. The CDR3 nucleotides are TGCAGCGCCGGACAGGGAAATCAGCCCCAGCATTTT. It yields the protein CSAGQGNQPQHF.

The rearrangement links TRBV10-3 to TRBJ2-5, with D uncertain. The CDR3 is 11 residues long. Trimming stripped 2 bases from V and 3 bases from J, with 1 base between. CDR1 ENHRY and CDR2 SYGVKD come from the germline V gene. The CDR3 here is CAISEKETQYF. In nucleotides, the CDR3 is TGTGCCATCAGTGAGAAAGAGACCCAGTACTTC.

This clonotype occurred a few times. The chain combines TRBV11-3 with TRBJ1-1; D is possibly TRBD1 (5 bases). The CDR3 has 13 residues. CDR1 is SGHNT and CDR2 is YENEEA in the germline V gene. V was trimmed by 5 bases and J by 0 bases, leaving 7 bases between them. DNA for the CDR3: TGTGCCAGCAGCGGGGGAATGAACACTGAAGCTTTCTTT. Residues: CASSGGMNTEAFF.

The chain combines TRBV7-9 with TRBJ1-6; D remains unclear. The CDR3 is made up of 13 amino acids. Germline lookup yields CDR1 SEHNR and CDR2 FQNEAQ (reference sequence). The ends were cut back, 3 bases at V and 7 bases at J, with 7 bases in the middle. The CDR3 region has the DNA TGTGCCAGCAGCTTGGACGGGAATTCACCCCTCCACTTT. Translation: CASSLDGNSPLHF.

J is TRBJ1-5 and V is TRBV6-1; D is unresolved. V lost 6 bases and J lost 2, with 17 bases in between. This CDR3 is built from 16 residues. CDR1 and CDR2 (germline): MNHNS, SASEGT. DNA of the CDR3: TGTGCCAGCAGCACCACGGGAGCGAACGGCAATCAGCCCCAGCATTTT. Translation gives CASSTTGANGNQPQHF.